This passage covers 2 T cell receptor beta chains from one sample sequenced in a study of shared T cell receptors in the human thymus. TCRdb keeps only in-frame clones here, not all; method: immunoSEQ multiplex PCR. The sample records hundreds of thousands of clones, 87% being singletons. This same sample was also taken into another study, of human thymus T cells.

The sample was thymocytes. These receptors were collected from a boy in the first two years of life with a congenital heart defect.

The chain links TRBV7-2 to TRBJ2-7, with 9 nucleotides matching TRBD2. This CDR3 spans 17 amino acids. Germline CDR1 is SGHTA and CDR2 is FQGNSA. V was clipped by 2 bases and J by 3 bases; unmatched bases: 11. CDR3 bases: TGTGCCAGCAGCTTAAGTAGCGGGAGCCCTCTACTCTACGAGCAGTACTTC. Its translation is CASSLSSGSPLLYEQYF.

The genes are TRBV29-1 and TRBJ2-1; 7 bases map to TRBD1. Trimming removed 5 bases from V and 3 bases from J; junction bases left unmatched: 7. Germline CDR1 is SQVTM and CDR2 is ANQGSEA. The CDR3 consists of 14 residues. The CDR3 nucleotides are TGCAGCGTTCAACCGGGACAGCTCTACAATGAGCAGTTCTTC. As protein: CSVQPGQLYNEQFF.